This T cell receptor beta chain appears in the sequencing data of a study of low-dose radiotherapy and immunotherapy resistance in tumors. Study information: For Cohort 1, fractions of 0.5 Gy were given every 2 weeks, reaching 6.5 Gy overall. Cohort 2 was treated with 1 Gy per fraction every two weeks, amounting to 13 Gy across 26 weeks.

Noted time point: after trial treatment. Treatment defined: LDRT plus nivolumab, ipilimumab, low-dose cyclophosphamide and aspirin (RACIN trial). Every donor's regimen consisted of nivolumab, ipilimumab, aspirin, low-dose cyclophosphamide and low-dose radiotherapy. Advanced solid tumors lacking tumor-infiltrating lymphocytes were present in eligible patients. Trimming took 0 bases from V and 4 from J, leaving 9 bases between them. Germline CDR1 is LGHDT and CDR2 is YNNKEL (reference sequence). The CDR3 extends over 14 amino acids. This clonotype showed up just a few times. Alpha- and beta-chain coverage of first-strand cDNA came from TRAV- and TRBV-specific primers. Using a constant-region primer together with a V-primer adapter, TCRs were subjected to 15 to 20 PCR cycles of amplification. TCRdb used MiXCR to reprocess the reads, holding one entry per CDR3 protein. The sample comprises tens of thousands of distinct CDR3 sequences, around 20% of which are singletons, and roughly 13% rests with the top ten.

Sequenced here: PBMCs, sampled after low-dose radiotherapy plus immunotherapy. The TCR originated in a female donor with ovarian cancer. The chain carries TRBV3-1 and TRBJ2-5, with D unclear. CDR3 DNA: TGTGCCAGCAGCCAAGAATTAAAGCTAGAGACCCAGTACTTC. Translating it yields CASSQELKLETQYF.